This is a list of T cell receptor beta chains from one sample in a study of shared clonotypes between healthy human individuals. Assay used: immunoSEQ multiplex PCR; TCRdb lists only in-frame clones, some missing. This sample has 1.5 million to 2.5 million clones, with over 85% found just once. The sequencing input was naive CD8+ T cells sorted from blood. The receptors were gathered from a young man in good health. Each CDR3 is given with its conserved first and last residue. Each record gives: J gene, CDR3 length, V gene, D gene, clone size, CDR3 protein, CDR3 DNA. D genes are given only for firm matches. Size tells how often a clone was seen (once, few, many) or the class of an expanded clone, and some rows leave it out.

>TRBJ1-2|13|TRBV19|TRBD1|NA
CATASQGAEGYTF
TGTGCCACCGCCTCCCAGGGGGCGGAGGGCTACACCTTC
>TRBJ2-7|16|TRBV10-2|NA|NA
CASSELKTGGKYEQYF
TGCGCCAGCAGTGAGCTGAAGACAGGAGGAAAGTACGAGCAGTACTTC
>TRBJ2-3|16|TRBV6-5|NA|NA
CASSYSDGLADDTQYF
TGTGCCAGCAGTTACTCCGATGGTCTAGCCGACGATACGCAGTATTTT
>TRBJ2-2|12|TRBV29-1|NA|NA
CSSRWDTGELFF
TGCAGCTCACGATGGGACACCGGGGAGCTGTTTTTT
>TRBJ1-2|14|TRBV7-9|NA|NA
CASSPESGAYGYTF
TGTGCCAGCAGCCCAGAAAGCGGGGCCTATGGCTACACCTTC
>TRBJ1-1|11|TRBV5-5|NA|NA
CASSLGNEAFF
TGTGCCAGCAGCTTGGGAAATGAAGCTTTCTTT
>TRBJ2-3|13|TRBV11-1|NA|once
CASSLTGTDTQYF
TGTGCCAGCAGCTTAACAGGCACAGATACGCAGTATTTT
>TRBJ2-2|19|TRBV28|TRBD2|NA
CASSFPGLAGIANTGELFF
TGTGCCAGCAGTTTCCCCGGACTAGCGGGAATCGCGAACACCGGGGAGCTGTTTTTT
>TRBJ2-5|15|TRBV2|NA|NA
CASSEGRLYQETQYF
TGTGCCAGCAGTGAAGGCAGGCTGTACCAAGAGACCCAGTACTTC
>TRBJ1-1|14|TRBV6-6|NA|NA
CASSYSSESTEAFF
TGTGCCAGCAGTTACTCCAGTGAAAGCACTGAAGCTTTCTTT
>TRBJ2-7|13|TRBV5-6|TRBD1|NA
CASSRTGTYEQYF
TGTGCCAGCAGCAGGACAGGGACCTACGAGCAGTACTTC
>TRBJ2-2|15|TRBV4-2|NA|NA
CASSPLGTNTGELFF
TGTGCCAGCAGCCCCCTAGGCACGAACACCGGGGAGCTGTTTTTT
>TRBJ2-7|13|TRBV5-6|NA|NA
CASSLVSGDEQYF
TGTGCCAGCAGCTTGGTTTCCGGGGACGAGCAGTACTTC
>TRBJ2-7|16|TRBV19|NA|NA
CASRPPRGTGPYEQYF
TGTGCCAGTAGACCCCCGAGAGGGACTGGGCCCTACGAGCAGTACTTC
>TRBJ2-7|16|TRBV27|TRBD2|NA
CASSPMTSGGSYEQYF
TGTGCCAGCAGTCCCATGACTAGCGGGGGGTCCTACGAGCAGTACTTC
>TRBJ2-2|15|TRBV4-2|NA|NA
CASSQEVGTSGELFF
TGTGCCAGCAGCCAAGAAGTGGGGACCTCCGGGGAGCTGTTTTTT
>TRBJ2-3|17|TRBV2|TRBD2|NA
CASRDMGLAVSTDTQYF
TGTGCCAGCAGGGATATGGGACTAGCGGTGAGCACAGATACGCAGTATTTT
>TRBJ2-5|16|TRBV9|TRBD2|NA
CASSDSAGGPQETQYF
TGTGCCAGCAGCGACTCAGCGGGGGGCCCCCAAGAGACCCAGTACTTC
>TRBJ1-1|13|TRBV13|NA|NA
CASSSRGLTEAFF
TGTGCCAGCAGCTCGCGGGGTCTAACTGAAGCTTTCTTT
>TRBJ1-5|15|TRBV9|NA|NA
CASSVGGGEGQPQHF
TGTGCCAGCAGCGTCGGGGGAGGGGAAGGTCAGCCCCAGCATTTT
>TRBJ1-2|15|TRBV6-5|NA|NA
CASTNRGGSNYGYTF
TGTGCCAGCACAAACCGGGGGGGCAGTAACTATGGCTACACCTTC
>TRBJ2-3|15|TRBV7-3|NA|NA
CASSSPMEDTDTQYF
TGTGCCAGCAGCTCCCCAATGGAGGACACAGATACGCAGTATTTT
>TRBJ2-7|15|TRBV28|TRBD1|NA
CASSLPWTGNDEQYF
TGTGCCAGCAGTTTACCTTGGACAGGGAACGACGAGCAGTACTTC
>TRBJ2-7|13|TRBV10-3|TRBD1|NA
CAISEDRGGEQYF
TGTGCCATCAGTGAGGACAGGGGGGGCGAGCAGTACTTC
>TRBJ2-7|14|TRBV9|NA|NA
CASSVSDGTYEQYF
TGTGCCAGCAGCGTAAGTGACGGAACCTACGAGCAGTACTTC
>TRBJ2-7|14|TRBV9|TRBD2|NA
CASSETSTSHEQYF
TGTGCCAGCAGCGAGACTAGCACCTCTCACGAGCAGTACTTC
>TRBJ2-3|18|TRBV2|NA|NA
CASRGDRAGWLRTDTQYF
TGTGCCAGCAGGGGGGATAGGGCAGGGTGGTTAAGAACAGATACGCAGTATTTT
>TRBJ2-7|15|TRBV5-1|TRBD2|NA
CASSSASGSNYEQYF
TGCGCCAGCAGCTCAGCTAGCGGGAGTAACTACGAGCAGTACTTC
>TRBJ2-7|14|TRBV7-8|NA|once
CASSFEKASYEQYF
TGTGCCAGCAGCTTCGAGAAGGCATCCTACGAGCAGTACTTC
>TRBJ2-7|14|TRBV11-2|TRBD1|NA
CASSLYGTAYEQYF
TGTGCCAGCAGCTTATATGGGACAGCCTACGAGCAGTACTTC
>TRBJ1-2|14|TRBV5-1|NA|NA
CASSSGGSDYGYTF
TGCGCCAGCAGCTCTGGGGGAAGCGACTATGGCTACACCTTC
>TRBJ1-3|15|TRBV9|NA|NA
CASSSPIGVGNTIYF
TGTGCCAGCAGCTCCCCCATAGGGGTGGGAAACACCATATATTTT
>TRBJ2-1|15|TRBV7-2|TRBD2|once
CASSHGLGFYNEQFF
TGTGCCAGCAGCCATGGACTAGGGTTCTACAATGAGCAGTTCTTC
>TRBJ1-4|14|TRBV9|NA|NA
CASSEGRVGEKLFF
TGTGCCAGCAGCGAGGGCAGGGTCGGTGAAAAACTGTTTTTT
>TRBJ2-7|13|TRBV6-1|NA|NA
CATRDSGSYEQYF
TGTGCCACTCGGGACTCCGGATCCTACGAGCAGTACTTC
>TRBJ2-7|14|TRBV19|TRBD1|NA
CASSMTGGSYEQYF
TGTGCCAGTAGTATGACAGGGGGATCCTACGAGCAGTACTTC
>TRBJ2-1|16|TRBV7-9|NA|NA
CASSLLDLSSYNEQFF
TGTGCCAGCAGCTTGTTGGATCTCAGCTCCTACAATGAGCAGTTCTTC
>TRBJ2-1|14|TRBV4-3|NA|once
CASSQDLEGDEQFF
TGCGCCAGCAGCCAAGATCTTGAGGGCGATGAGCAGTTCTTC
>TRBJ2-2|15|TRBV12-2|NA|NA
CASPSEGVRTGELFF
TGTGCAAGTCCCTCAGAGGGAGTGCGCACCGGGGAGCTGTTTTTT
>TRBJ2-2|14|TRBV28|TRBD1|NA
CASSMGQGGGELFF
TGTGCCAGCAGCATGGGACAGGGTGGCGGGGAGCTGTTTTTT
>TRBJ2-3|18|TRBV9|TRBD2|NA
CASSGRPRTSGSTDTQYF
TGTGCCAGCAGCGGGAGACCCAGGACTAGCGGGAGCACAGATACGCAGTATTTT
>TRBJ1-2|12|TRBV28|NA|once
CASSFDRDGYTF
TGTGCCAGCAGTTTTGACAGAGATGGCTACACCTTC
>TRBJ1-1|16|TRBV4-1|NA|NA
CASSFQAAGGHTEAFF
TGCGCCAGCAGCTTTCAGGCAGCCGGGGGGCACACTGAAGCTTTCTTT
>TRBJ2-2|15|TRBV4-1|NA|NA
CASSHRQGNTGELFF
TGCGCCAGCAGCCACCGGCAGGGGAACACCGGGGAGCTGTTTTTT
>TRBJ2-7|13|TRBV30|TRBD1|NA
CAWGTGSSYEQYF
TGTGCCTGGGGGACAGGGTCCTCCTACGAGCAGTACTTC
>TRBJ2-2|11|TRBV6-5|NA|NA
CASSTTGELFF
TGTGCCAGCAGTACAACCGGGGAGCTGTTTTTT
>TRBJ1-2|12|TRBV28|NA|NA
CASSFEYYGYTF
TGTGCCAGCAGTTTCGAGTACTATGGCTACACCTTC
>TRBJ2-2|17|TRBV2|TRBD2|NA
CASSALPGLAGGGELFF
TGTGCCAGCAGTGCTCTCCCGGGACTAGCGGGGGGCGGGGAGCTGTTTTTT
>TRBJ2-1|15|TRBV9|TRBD2|NA
CASSVASGSGNEQFF
TGTGCCAGCAGCGTAGCTAGCGGGAGTGGAAATGAGCAGTTCTTC
>TRBJ2-5|13|TRBV9|TRBD1|NA
CASSVGTGETQYF
TGTGCCAGCAGCGTAGGGACAGGAGAGACCCAGTACTTC
>TRBJ1-1|14|TRBV9|NA|NA
CASSVGVGNTEAFF
TGTGCCAGCAGCGTAGGAGTGGGGAACACTGAAGCTTTCTTT
>TRBJ1-1|12|TRBV19|NA|NA
CASSPIGTEAFF
TGTGCCAGTAGTCCTATCGGGACTGAAGCTTTCTTT
>TRBJ2-3|17|TRBV4-3|TRBD2|NA
CASSPEVAGGGTDTQYF
TGCGCCAGCAGCCCAGAGGTGGCGGGAGGAGGGACAGATACGCAGTATTTT
>TRBJ2-1|17|TRBV2|NA|NA
CASSGALGGRSYNEQFF
TGTGCCAGCAGTGGGGCCCTTGGGGGTCGGTCCTACAATGAGCAGTTCTTC
>TRBJ2-5|14|TRBV6-5|NA|NA
CASSITGEGETQYF
TGTGCCAGCAGCATCACAGGGGAGGGGGAGACCCAGTACTTC
>TRBJ2-7|14|TRBV6-5|NA|NA
CASSYHPGAGEQYF
TGTGCCAGCAGTTACCACCCGGGGGCTGGCGAGCAGTACTTC
>TRBJ1-6|17|TRBV13|TRBD1|NA
CASSSPGQGIGNSPLHF
TGTGCCAGCAGCTCGCCGGGACAGGGGATTGGGAATTCACCCCTCCACTTT
>TRBJ1-2|13|TRBV15|TRBD1|NA
CATSVDRGDGYTF
TGTGCCACCAGCGTCGACAGGGGGGATGGCTACACCTTC
>TRBJ1-5|15|TRBV4-3|NA|NA
CASSQDRAGVQPQHF
TGCGCCAGCAGCCAAGATCGGGCAGGGGTTCAGCCCCAGCATTTT
>TRBJ2-3|16|TRBV4-1|TRBD2|NA
CASSQVGLASTDTQYF
TGCGCCAGCAGCCAAGTAGGACTAGCGAGCACAGATACGCAGTATTTT